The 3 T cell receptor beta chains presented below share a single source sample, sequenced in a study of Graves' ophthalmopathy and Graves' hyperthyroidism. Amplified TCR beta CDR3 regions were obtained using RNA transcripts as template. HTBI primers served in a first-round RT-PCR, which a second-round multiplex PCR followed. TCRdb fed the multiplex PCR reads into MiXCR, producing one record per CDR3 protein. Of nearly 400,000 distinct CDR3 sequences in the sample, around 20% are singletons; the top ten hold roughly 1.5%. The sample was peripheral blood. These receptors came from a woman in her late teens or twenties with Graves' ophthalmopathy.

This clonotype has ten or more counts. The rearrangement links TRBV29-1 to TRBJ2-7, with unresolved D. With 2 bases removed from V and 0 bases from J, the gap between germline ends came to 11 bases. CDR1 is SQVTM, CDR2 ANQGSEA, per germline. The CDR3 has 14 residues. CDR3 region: CSVEFGRSSYEQYF. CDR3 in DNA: TGCAGCGTTGAATTTGGCAGAAGCTCCTACGAGCAGTACTTC.

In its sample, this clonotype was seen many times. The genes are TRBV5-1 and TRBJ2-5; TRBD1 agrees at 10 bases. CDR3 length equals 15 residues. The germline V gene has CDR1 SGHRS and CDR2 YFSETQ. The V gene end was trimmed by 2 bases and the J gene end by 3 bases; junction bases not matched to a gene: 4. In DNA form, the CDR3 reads TGCGCCAGCAGCTTCCGGGACAGGGGCGAAGAGACCCAGTACTTC. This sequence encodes CASSFRDRGEETQYF. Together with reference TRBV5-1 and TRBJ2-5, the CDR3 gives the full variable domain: KAGVTQTPRYLIKTRGQQVTLSCSPISGHRSVSWYQQTPGQGLQFLFEYFSETQRNKGNFPGRFSGRQFSNSRSEMNVSTLELGDSALYLCASSFRDRGEETQYFGPGTRLLVL.

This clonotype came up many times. CDR3 in amino acids: CASRTGIDYGYTF. The CDR3 DNA sequence: TGTGCCAGCAGGACAGGGATCGACTATGGCTACACCTTC. The rearrangement links TRBV6-5 to TRBJ1-2, with 7 bases that match TRBD1. V trimming: 6 bases; J trimming: 3 bases; junction bases outside the gene matches: 4. This CDR3 spans 13 amino acids. Germline CDR1 is MNHEY and CDR2 is SVGAGI.